This T cell receptor (beta chain) was sequenced during a study of blood T cell repertoires in COVID-19 (dated by TCRdb to 2020 to 2022). In terms of the full investigation: Collaborator samples came from the United States, Italy and Spain and covered acute and convalescent phases of COVID-19. The prospective study material was composed of cDNA or gDNA derived from T cells, B-cell-depleted T cells, or PBMCs. Deeply sampled blood TCRbeta repertoires from subjects exposed to, actively infected with, or recovered from COVID-19 were included in the dataset. The repertoires were released in a freely available public database meant as a resource for research on the immune response to SARS-CoV-2. Samples came from the ongoing ImmuneRACE study (first 160 participants) plus 1,254 subjects from 6 global collaborators. Sample metadata almost always included a de-identified subject ID, COVID-19 status, age in years and sex. Where available, HLA class I and class II types were taken from metadata supplied by the sample provider and were not determined by assay-based typing.

The germline V gene yields SGHTA for CDR1 and FQGNSA for CDR2. The CDR3 measures 13 amino acids from cysteine to phenylalanine. Only CDR3 DNA is held: 39 bases, read in frame from base 1. The junction shows trimming of 7 bases on V and 5 bases on J, plus 14 bases between the germline ends. The immunoSEQ Assay, a bias-controlled multiplex PCR, was used to amplify TCRbeta CDR3 regions from genomic DNA. Under the source paper's analysis protocol: The number of nucleated cells in each sample was estimated from the amplification of reference gene primers within the assay. To quantify the absolute abundance of each unique TCRbeta CDR3 rearrangement, sequence reads were collapsed and filtered. For each sample, productive Simpson clonality was calculated as the square root of Simpson's diversity index over productive rearrangements. Here the immuneACCESS table is served through TCRdb, limited to in-frame sequences with V and J called. Missing clones are a known gap in these copies; in checked studies unresolved V genes cover under half, and the rest lacks a known reason. The V and J calls and the clone size are those of that table, but D and trimming were determined from the DNA. The sample table records 190,000 or so clones; 70% to 90% of these occur just once. The top ten hold about 0.81% of the sample.

The research as a whole found: How much clinical and demographic metadata was included differed by source and by participant, and the metadata was provided uncurated.

Collaborating institutions collected whole blood in K2EDTA tubes following their own protocols. Collaborator samples were shipped for TCRbeta analysis as frozen whole blood, isolated PBMCs, or DNA extracted from either sample type. Only one count was recorded for this clone. There is no known antigen for this receptor. No much larger clonotype is one base removed from it; base qualities were not supplied. This receptor was obtained from a woman in her sixties or seventies with acute or convalescent COVID-19. Recombination linked TRBV7-2 to TRBJ2-5; tentative D gene TRBD2, with 6 bases matching. The sample comprised peripheral blood. Read as DNA, the sequence is TGTGCCAGCAAGGCAGTCGGGAGCGAGACCCAGTACTTC. Translated, it gives CASKAVGSETQYF. The full variable domain, completed from the reference TRBV7-2 and TRBJ2-5 proteins outside the CDR3, reads GAGVSQSPSNKVTEKGKDVELRCDPISGHTALYWYRQSLGQGLEFLIYFQGNSAPDKSGLPSDRFSAERTGGSVSTLTIQRTQQEDSAVYLCASKAVGSETQYFGPGTRLLVL.